This is a list of T cell receptor beta chains from one sample in a study of shared clonotypes between healthy human individuals. Data came from immunoSEQ multiplex PCR; TCRdb stores just in-frame clones and leaves some out. The table lists about 1.5 million clones, around 95% of them singletons, with 0.95% to 1.5% in the top ten. The specimen was naive CD4+ T cells sorted from blood. These receptors came from a man younger than 45 in good health. Both conserved end residues are part of each CDR3. Each record gives: clone size, V gene, J gene, D gene, CDR3 protein, CDR3 DNA. A D gene is named only where the DNA matches it firmly. The listing skips clone size in some rows; elsewhere it reads once, few, many or a size class.

once	TRBV28	TRBJ2-3	NA	CASSPRGTTDTQYF	TGTGCCAGCAGCCCTCGGGGGACCACAGATACGCAGTATTTT
NA	TRBV6-5	TRBJ1-1	NA	CASSWRENTEAFF	TGTGCCAGCAGTTGGAGGGAGAACACTGAAGCTTTCTTT
NA	TRBV5-5	TRBJ2-7	TRBD1	CASSLDARDRDLSDEQYF	TGTGCCAGCAGCTTGGATGCCCGGGACAGGGATCTTAGCGACGAGCAGTACTTC
NA	TRBV5-1	TRBJ1-1	NA	CASSLVGSTNTEAFF	TGCGCCAGCAGCTTGGTTGGCTCTACGAACACTGAAGCTTTCTTT
NA	TRBV9	TRBJ1-2	NA	CASSVDNYGYTF	TGTGCCAGCAGCGTAGATAACTATGGCTACACCTTC
NA	TRBV27	TRBJ1-1	NA	CASRPTWQNTEAFF	TGTGCCAGCAGACCAACCTGGCAGAACACTGAAGCTTTCTTT
NA	TRBV5-1	TRBJ2-3	TRBD1	CASSAGTGDNTQYF	TGCGCCAGCAGCGCCGGGACAGGGGACAATACGCAGTATTTT
NA	TRBV18	TRBJ1-5	NA	CASSPPGQLRNQPQHF	TGTGCCAGCTCACCACCTGGACAGTTACGCAATCAGCCCCAGCATTTT
NA	TRBV5-5	TRBJ1-4	NA	CASSRGLANEKLFF	TGTGCCAGCAGCCGGGGGTTAGCTAATGAAAAACTGTTTTTT
NA	TRBV7-9	TRBJ2-1	TRBD2	CASSLGASGINNEQFF	TGTGCCAGCAGCTTAGGGGCTAGCGGGATAAATAATGAGCAGTTCTTC
NA	TRBV29-1	TRBJ2-5	NA	CSVERAGIGRETQYF	TGCAGCGTTGAAAGGGCAGGGATTGGGAGAGAGACCCAGTACTTC
NA	TRBV5-4	TRBJ2-3	TRBD2	CAVTTGGGSGGADTQYF	TGTGCCGTAACTACGGGTGGGGGTAGCGGGGGTGCAGATACGCAGTATTTT
NA	TRBV28	TRBJ2-7	NA	CASSLPGMSYEQYF	TGTGCCAGCAGTCTACCTGGGATGTCCTACGAGCAGTACTTC
NA	TRBV6-5	TRBJ2-7	NA	CASSYSGLSYYEQYF	TGTGCCAGCAGTTACTCGGGGCTATCATACTACGAGCAGTACTTC
once	TRBV28	TRBJ2-2	NA	CASRTNPGNTGELFF	TGTGCCAGCAGAACCAATCCGGGGAACACCGGGGAGCTGTTTTTT
NA	TRBV5-4	TRBJ1-1	NA	CAVKTRAEAFF	TGTGCCGTAAAGACCCGGGCTGAAGCTTTCTTT
NA	TRBV6-1	TRBJ1-5	NA	CASTAGGNQPQHF	TGTGCCAGCACCGCAGGGGGCAATCAGCCCCAGCATTTT
NA	TRBV15	TRBJ1-1	TRBD1	CATSQGGVTEAFF	TGTGCCACCAGCCAGGGGGGAGTTACTGAAGCTTTCTTT
NA	TRBV5-4	TRBJ1-3	NA	CASSLQGNGNTIYF	TGTGCCAGCAGCTTGCAGGGCAATGGAAACACCATATATTTT
NA	TRBV29-1	TRBJ2-7	NA	CSVQNQGTSYEQYF	TGCAGCGTGCAAAATCAGGGGACCTCCTACGAGCAGTACTTC
NA	TRBV28	TRBJ2-2	TRBD2	CAAGLAAGELFF	TGTGCCGCGGGACTAGCCGCCGGGGAGCTGTTTTTT
NA	TRBV25-1	TRBJ1-2	NA	CASSENPQGRGYTF	TGTGCCAGCAGTGAAAACCCGCAGGGTCGCGGCTACACCTTC
once	TRBV4-2	TRBJ2-7	TRBD1	CASSQASGRTGGFTYEQYF	TGTGCCAGCAGCCAAGCCTCGGGACGGACAGGGGGCTTCACCTACGAGCAGTACTTC
NA	TRBV4-3	TRBJ1-2	NA	CASSQEGRGYGYTF	TGCGCCAGCAGCCAAGAAGGGAGGGGGTATGGCTACACCTTC
NA	TRBV27	TRBJ1-4	TRBD1	CASSPTGVGEKLFF	TGTGCCAGCAGTCCTACAGGGGTTGGTGAAAAACTGTTTTTT
once	TRBV6-1	TRBJ1-2	NA	CASSGGDRGGYGYTF	TGTGCCAGCAGTGGAGGAGACCGGGGAGGCTATGGCTACACCTTC
NA	TRBV9	TRBJ2-1	TRBD2	CASSVGDAGADNEQFF	TGTGCCAGCAGCGTAGGGGATGCGGGAGCTGACAATGAGCAGTTCTTC
NA	TRBV5-1	TRBJ2-1	TRBD2	CASSHGTSGRSNEQFF	TGCGCCAGCAGCCACGGGACTAGCGGGAGAAGCAATGAGCAGTTCTTC
NA	TRBV29-1	TRBJ2-3	NA	CSSAPQGRGDTQYF	TGCAGCTCCGCCCCCCAGGGGAGGGGAGATACGCAGTATTTT
NA	TRBV6-1	TRBJ1-2	NA	CASSESWGPGYGYTF	TGTGCCAGCAGTGAATCCTGGGGCCCAGGCTATGGCTACACCTTC
NA	TRBV10-3	TRBJ2-7	NA	CAIRRGAGDFYEQYF	TGTGCCATCAGGAGAGGGGCGGGTGATTTCTACGAGCAGTACTTC
NA	TRBV14	TRBJ2-7	NA	CASSQAPGIAASYEQYF	TGTGCCAGCAGCCAAGCCCCAGGAATAGCGGCTTCCTACGAGCAGTACTTC
NA	TRBV6-5	TRBJ2-1	NA	CASSHFTGLGYNEQFF	TGTGCCAGCAGTCACTTCACAGGGTTGGGGTACAATGAGCAGTTCTTC
NA	TRBV5-4	TRBJ2-5	NA	CASSLEPQGAETQYF	TGTGCCAGCAGCTTGGAGCCACAGGGAGCAGAGACCCAGTACTTC
once	TRBV19	TRBJ2-1	TRBD2	CASSIGSGRDYNNEQFF	TGTGCCAGTAGTATCGGTAGCGGGAGGGATTATAACAATGAGCAGTTCTTC
NA	TRBV19	TRBJ1-5	NA	CASSMRSTPIARYQPQHF	TGTGCCAGTAGTATGAGGAGCACGCCAATCGCTCGCTATCAGCCCCAGCATTTT
once	TRBV19	TRBJ1-5	NA	CASSTPAYQPQHF	TGTGCCAGTAGTACCCCTGCCTATCAGCCCCAGCATTTT
once	TRBV19	TRBJ2-3	TRBD2	CASRRMTSGRADTQYF	TGTGCCAGTAGGAGGATGACTAGCGGAAGGGCAGATACGCAGTATTTT
NA	TRBV6-1	TRBJ2-7	TRBD2	CASRAIAGSSYEQYF	TGTGCCAGCAGAGCTATAGCGGGAAGCTCCTACGAGCAGTACTTC